These 9 T cell receptor beta chains were sequenced from one sample in a study of blood T cells in healthy people across ages. Primed by a sample-barcoded 5' primer and a J-beta primer mix, a second PCR proceeded for 7 to 11 cycles. MiXCR was run by TCRdb on the 5' RACE reads, yielding one entry per CDR3 protein. The table lists 1,500,000 or so distinct CDR3 sequences, approximately 59% of them singletons, with over 5% in the top ten. Sample: blood. The receptors shown here come from a man in his late teens or twenties in good health.

V usage is TRBV4-3 and J usage is TRBJ1-2; a possible D gene is TRBD1 (5 bases). The CDR3 has 14 residues. V was shortened by 0 bases and J by 8 bases, with 13 bases between the two germline ends. Germline loops: CDR1 LGHNA, CDR2 YSLEER. CDR3 DNA: TGCGCCAGCAGCCAAGATGGCAGGGCGGGAGGCTACACCTTC. Translated, it gives CASSQDGRAGGYTF.

The J gene is TRBJ1-2, the V gene TRBV11-2; D is undetermined. V was shortened by 1 base and J by 5 bases, with 8 bases between the two germline ends. CDR1 and CDR2 from the germline V gene are SGHAT and FQNNGV. CDR3 length: 13 residues. The CDR3 reads CASSLVSWYGYTF. CDR3 sequence (DNA): TGTGCCAGCAGCTTAGTTTCGTGGTATGGCTACACCTTC.

V is TRBV6-6 and J is TRBJ2-1, with D unclear. V dropped 5 bases and J dropped 10 bases, with 9 bases sitting between them. Germline CDR1 reads MNHNY; CDR2 reads SVGAGI (reference sequence). This CDR3 spans 11 amino acids. The chain's CDR3 is CASSRPYEQFF. DNA for the CDR3: TGTGCCAGCAGTCGTCCCTACGAGCAGTTCTTC.

The V and J genes are TRBV10-3 and TRBJ2-3, with unresolved D. V was shortened by 11 bases and J by 5 bases, with 14 bases between the two germline ends. In germline, CDR1 is ENHRY, CDR2 SYGVKD. This CDR3 contains 12 residues. The DNA for the CDR3 is TGTGCCGTAAGGGATTTGGGAGATACGCAGTATTTT. Translated, it gives CAVRDLGDTQYF.

V and J are TRBV10-3 and TRBJ2-7; 7 nucleotides align to TRBD2. The CDR3 sequence is 18 residues long. Per the germline V gene, CDR1 is ENHRY and CDR2 is SYGVKD. With V trimmed by 2 bases and J by 6 bases, 19 bases remained unmatched. The chain's CDR3 is CAISEPLAERHSWGEQYF. The CDR3 DNA reads as TGTGCCATCAGTGAGCCCCTAGCGGAACGACACTCGTGGGGCGAGCAGTACTTC.

The V call is TRBV7-9, the J call TRBJ1-1; D is possibly TRBD1 (6 bases). V lost 5 bases and J lost 4, with 17 bases in between. The germline V gene has CDR1 SEHNR and CDR2 FQNEAQ (reference sequence). The CDR3 extends over 15 amino acids. This CDR3 reads CASSPTMAGATEAFF. The CDR3 DNA follows: TGTGCCAGCAGCCCGACGATGGCGGGGGCCACTGAAGCTTTCTTT.

This clonotype was picked up a small number of times. The gene calls are TRBV6-5 and TRBJ2-2; no firm D call. Trimming pared 4 bases from V and 0 bases from J, leaving 9 bases between. Germline CDR1 is MNHEY and CDR2 is SVGAGI. The length of the CDR3 is 15 residues. CDR3 in DNA: TGTGCCAGCAGTTTGGACGGCGCGAACACCGGGGAGCTGTTTTTT. It yields the protein CASSLDGANTGELFF.

V usage is TRBV5-1 and J usage is TRBJ2-5; D possibly uses TRBD1 or TRBD2 (7 bases each). Germline V gene lookup returns CDR1 SGHRS and CDR2 YFSETQ. Trimming removed 0 bases at V and 1 base at J, with 13 bases between. The CDR3 sequence is 16 residues long. The CDR3 nucleotides read TGCGCCAGCAGCTTGGTAGCAGGGGGGGCCCAAGAGACCCAGTACTTC. It codes for CASSLVAGGAQETQYF.

The rearrangement joins TRBV2 to TRBJ2-7; D unresolved. The germline gives CDR1 SNHLY, CDR2 FYNNEI. The length of the CDR3 is 13 residues. V was clipped by 4 bases and J by 1 base, with 8 bases between them. The CDR3 DNA is TGTGCCAGCAGTGCGGTAGTTTCCTACGAGCAGTACTTC. This translates into CASSAVVSYEQYF.